The rows below give T cell receptor beta chains drawn from one sample of a study of T cell responses to AZD1222 COVID-19 vaccine. The protocol was immunoSEQ multiplex PCR, while the TCRdb copy is restricted to in-frame clones and leaves out a portion. The sample shows more than 110,000 clones, 92% of them seen only once. This specimen consisted of peripheral blood, obtained on day 0 of AZD1222 vaccination. Every receptor here comes from an adult in good health. CDR3s include the opening cysteine and the closing phenylalanine or tryptophan. The order of the fields is CDR3 length, D gene, J gene, V gene, clone size, CDR3 protein, CDR3 DNA. D genes are given only for firm matches. Clone size is stated in some rows and not others, as once, few, many or a class when expanded.

>13|-|TRBJ1-1|TRBV5-5|-
CASTPGGNTEAFF
TGTGCCAGCACCCCTGGGGGGAACACTGAAGCTTTCTTT
>12|-|TRBJ1-1|TRBV30|-
CASNSVRPEAFF
TGTGCCTCAAATTCCGTCCGGCCTGAAGCTTTCTTT
>16|-|TRBJ2-6|TRBV15|-
CATSTRQRSGANVLTF
TGTGCCACCAGCACCCGACAGCGCTCTGGGGCCAACGTCCTGACTTTC
>15|-|TRBJ2-1|TRBV19|-
CASGYQGSSYNEQFF
TGTGCCAGTGGGTACCAGGGTAGCTCCTACAATGAGCAGTTCTTC
>14|-|TRBJ1-5|TRBV7-2|-
CASGPQASNQPQHF
TGTGCCAGCGGACCACAGGCCAGCAATCAGCCCCAGCATTTT
>14|-|TRBJ2-1|TRBV7-3|-
CASSLSGPKDEQFF
TGTGCCAGCAGCTTAAGCGGACCCAAGGATGAGCAGTTCTTC
>15|TRBD1|TRBJ1-3|TRBV4-1|-
CASETGTGRGNTIYF
TGCGCCAGCGAAACGGGGACAGGGCGTGGAAACACCATATATTTT
>14|TRBD2|TRBJ2-2|TRBV6-4|-
CASSASGSTGELFF
TGTGCCAGCAGTGCTAGCGGGAGCACCGGGGAGCTGTTTTTT
>13|-|TRBJ1-5|TRBV28|-
CASSLHRNQPQHF
TGTGCCAGCAGTTTGCACAGGAATCAGCCCCAGCATTTT
>15|-|TRBJ2-7|TRBV19|-
CASSQQGKGLYEQYF
TGTGCCAGTAGTCAACAGGGTAAAGGACTTTACGAGCAGTACTTC
>15|-|TRBJ1-5|TRBV11-2|-
CASSLGAGNNQPQHF
TGTGCCAGCAGCTTAGGTGCGGGAAACAATCAGCCCCAGCATTTT
>14|-|TRBJ2-3|TRBV11-3|-
CASSLAGRTDTQYF
TGTGCCAGCAGCTTAGCGGGGCGCACAGATACGCAGTATTTT
>15|-|TRBJ2-3|TRBV9|-
CASSVEPGTRDTQYF
TGTGCCAGCAGCGTAGAACCCGGAACTAGGGATACGCAGTATTTT
>14|-|TRBJ2-7|TRBV19|few
CASSIRTATYEQYF
TGTGCCAGTAGTATCCGGACAGCAACCTACGAGCAGTACTTC
>14|-|TRBJ1-2|TRBV28|-
CASSPADEVYGYTF
TGTGCCAGCAGTCCCGCCGACGAAGTCTATGGCTACACCTTC
>16|-|TRBJ1-1|TRBV12-5|-
CASGFLVTPGPTEAFF
TGTGCTAGTGGTTTCCTCGTGACCCCGGGGCCCACTGAAGCTTTCTTT
>13|-|TRBJ1-2|TRBV15|-
CATSRAAFYGYTF
TGTGCCACCAGCAGAGCAGCCTTCTATGGCTACACCTTC
>15|-|TRBJ1-1|TRBV18|-
CASSPLRGTANEAFF
TGTGCCAGCTCACCACTAAGGGGTACGGCGAATGAAGCTTTCTTT
>14|TRBD2|TRBJ2-1|TRBV29-1|-
CSVVLLAGRNEQFF
TGCAGCGTTGTATTACTAGCGGGAAGGAATGAGCAGTTCTTC
>15|TRBD1|TRBJ2-1|TRBV24-1|-
CATSDRTGDDNEQFF
TGTGCCACCAGTGATCGGACAGGGGACGACAATGAGCAGTTCTTC
>14|-|TRBJ2-1|TRBV5-1|-
CASSLGVGGNEQFF
TGCGCCAGCAGCCTGGGGGTTGGAGGCAATGAGCAGTTCTTC
>14|-|TRBJ1-3|TRBV18|-
CASSPQGTGNTIYF
TGTGCCAGCTCACCTCAGGGGACTGGAAACACCATATATTTT
>13|-|TRBJ2-7|TRBV7-9|-
CASSFDSSYEQYF
TGTGCCAGCAGCTTCGACAGCTCCTACGAGCAGTACTTC
>15|-|TRBJ1-5|TRBV27|-
CASSLSGGNNQPQHF
TGTGCCAGCAGTTTATCAGGGGGAAACAATCAGCCCCAGCATTTT
>12|-|TRBJ2-7|TRBV19|-
CASREAGGEQYF
TGTGCCAGTAGGGAGGCAGGAGGAGAGCAGTACTTC
>16|-|TRBJ1-6|TRBV7-2|-
CASSDHLQGLNSPLHF
TGTGCCAGCAGCGATCACTTACAGGGTTTGAATTCACCCCTCCACTTT
>15|-|TRBJ1-1|TRBV7-9|-
CASSLAWGGSTEAFF
TGTGCCAGCAGCTTAGCCTGGGGGGGTTCGACTGAAGCTTTCTTT
>14|-|TRBJ2-7|TRBV19|few
CASSILVGNYEQYF
TGTGCCAGTAGTATCTTGGTGGGAAACTACGAGCAGTACTTC
>15|TRBD2|TRBJ2-3|TRBV4-1|-
CASSQEGTSSDTQYF
TGCGCCAGCAGCCAAGAAGGGACTAGCTCAGATACGCAGTATTTT
>12|-|TRBJ1-2|TRBV7-6|-
CASSLVGEAYTF
TGTGCCAGCAGCTTAGTAGGTGAGGCCTACACCTTC
>16|TRBD1|TRBJ1-2|TRBV30|-
CAWSLDRGQGAWGYTF
TGTGCCTGGAGCCTCGACCGGGGACAGGGGGCTTGGGGCTACACCTTC
>15|TRBD2|TRBJ2-3|TRBV19|-
CASSPQREIGDTQYF
TGTGCCAGTAGTCCCCAGCGGGAGATTGGAGATACGCAGTATTTT
>15|TRBD1|TRBJ2-1|TRBV6-4|-
CASRLGTGDHNEQFF
TGTGCCAGCCGGTTGGGGACAGGGGACCACAATGAGCAGTTCTTC
>14|-|TRBJ1-4|TRBV5-1|-
CASSIGTGHEKLFF
TGCGCCAGCAGCATTGGGACTGGGCATGAAAAACTGTTTTTT
>12|-|TRBJ2-1|TRBV29-1|-
CSVRDPLYEQFF
TGCAGCGTTCGGGACCCACTCTATGAGCAGTTCTTC